The 20 T cell receptor beta chains below come from one sample, sequenced in a study of blood T cell repertoires in COVID-19. This table comes from immunoSEQ multiplex PCR, and its TCRdb copy is limited to in-frame clones, with some not included. This sample has roughly 120,000 clones; around four fifths occur once, and the top ten carry 16%. Sequences were obtained from peripheral blood. Receptor source: a woman aged 55 to 70 with acute or convalescent COVID-19.

The chain joins TRBV5-1 to TRBJ1-4; D gene ambiguous. The ends were cut back, 1 base at V and 4 bases at J, with 11 bases in the middle. CDR3 length equals 15 residues. Per the germline V gene, CDR1 is SGHRS and CDR2 is YFSETQ. CDR3 in DNA: TGCGCCAGCAGCTTGAGCGGTACCCTTAATGAAAAACTGTTTTTT. This gives the protein CASSLSGTLNEKLFF.

The rearrangement links TRBV5-4 to TRBJ2-3; 7 positions match TRBD1. After removal of 7 bases from V and 2 bases from J, the junction contained 7 bases not matched to a gene. The CDR3 totals 14 residues. CDR1 and CDR2 from the germline V gene are SGHNT and YYREEE (reference sequence). CDR3 DNA: TGTGCCAGCGGAAAGGGGGCTCCCACAGATACGCAGTATTTT. This translates into CASGKGAPTDTQYF.

This clone was seen a single time. A junction end diverges from the germline sequence, so it may reflect a read error. The chain has TRBV7-6 and TRBJ2-2; TRBD2 might be the D (5 bases). This CDR3 spans 13 amino acids. Looked up from germline, CDR1 is SGHVS and CDR2 is FNYEAQ. CDR3 sequence: CASSLALTGELFF. The CDR3 bases are TGTGCCAGCAGCCTAGCCCTCACCGGGGAGCTGTTTTTT.

The J gene is TRBJ2-3, the V gene TRBV6-2 or TRBV6-3; the D gene is possibly TRBD2 (5 bases). The CDR3 contains 15 residues. The germline V and J ends were trimmed by 5 bases and 1 base, with 13 bases remaining between them. In germline, CDR1 is MNHEY, CDR2 SVGEGT. The DNA of the CDR3 is TGTGCCAGCAGTCTTCACGGGGAAGGCACAGATACGCAGTATTTT. Its protein product is CASSLHGEGTDTQYF.

In this sample, this clone turned up once. The genes are TRBV6-2 or TRBV6-3 and TRBJ1-1; the D is unclear. The CDR3 runs to 16 residues. With 5 bases removed from V and 5 bases from J, the gap between germline ends came to 21 bases. Germline V CDR1 and CDR2: MNHEY, SVGEGT. CDR3 DNA: TGTGCCAGCAGTCCCATCCGAGGGCGTCGGCTAACTGAAGCTTTCTTT. It yields the protein CASSPIRGRRLTEAFF.

The V call is TRBV2, the J call TRBJ2-2, with D hard to call. V lost 7 bases to trimming and J lost 3 bases, with 3 bases between them. The CDR3 extends over 11 amino acids. Germline V lookup: CDR1 SNHLY, CDR2 FYNNEI. In DNA, the CDR3 is TGTGCCAGCACAGACACCGGGGAGCTGTTTTTT. This sequence encodes CASTDTGELFF.

The chain combines TRBV18 with TRBJ2-1, with 15 bases identical to TRBD2. The CDR3 is made up of 15 amino acids. Unmatched junction bases numbered 3, after V lost 4 bases and J lost 8 bases. Germline loops: CDR1 KGHSH, CDR2 LQKENI. CDR3 bases: TGTGCCAGCTCACAACGGACTAGCGGGGGGGATGAGCAGTTCTTC. Its protein is CASSQRTSGGDEQFF. The whole variable domain, remainder taken from reference TRBV18 and TRBJ2-1, is NAGVMQNPRHLVRRRGQEARLRCSPMKGHSHVYWYRQLPEEGLKFMVYLQKENIIDESGMPKERFSAEFPKEGPSILRIQQVVRGDSAAYFCASSQRTSGGDEQFFGPGTRLTVL.

V and J are TRBV3-1 (or the pseudogene TRBV3-2) and TRBJ2-5; a possible D gene is TRBD2 (6 bases). CDR1 and CDR2 (germline): LGHDT, YNNKEL (reference sequence). Trimming stripped 1 base from V and 7 bases from J, with 16 bases between. The length of the CDR3 is 15 residues. CDR3 in amino acids: CASSQGTGTLGTQYF. The CDR3 nucleotides read TGTGCCAGCAGCCAAGGGACCGGGACTTTGGGGACCCAGTACTTC.

DNA for the CDR3: TGTGCCAGCAGCGTGGACAGCAGCTCCTACAATGAGCAGTTCTTC. It translates to CASSVDSSSYNEQFF. The chain uses TRBV9 and TRBJ2-1; possible D gene TRBD1, 6 bases. The CDR3 runs to 15 residues. The germline CDR1 and CDR2 sequences are SGDLS and YYNGEE. V was shortened by 2 bases and J by 0 bases, with 9 bases between the two germline ends.

V and J are TRBV30 and TRBJ1-6; D perhaps matches TRBD1 (6 bases). CDR1 GTSNPN and CDR2 SVGIG come from the germline V gene (reference sequence). The CDR3 runs 11 residues. V was pared by 4 bases and J by 13 bases, with 11 bases between. The chain's CDR3 is CAWNKGDPLHF. CDR3 DNA: TGTGCCTGGAATAAGGGGGATCCCCTCCACTTT.

The V gene is TRBV25-1, the J gene TRBJ1-2, with TRBD1 matching over 8 bases. Germline V gene lookup returns CDR1 MGHDK and CDR2 SYGVNS. The CDR3 sequence is 14 residues long. V was pared by 4 bases and J by 8 bases, with 9 bases of the junction left unmatched. The DNA of the CDR3 is TGTGCCAGCAGTGCCCCTCCCGGACAGGGCGGCTACACCTTC. Translation gives CASSAPPGQGGYTF.

This clone came up a few times. The rearrangement joins TRBV4-3 to TRBJ1-1; 8 nucleotides line up with TRBD1. J was trimmed by 3 bases and V by 0 bases; bases with no gene match: 6. CDR3 size: 16 residues. The V gene's germline CDR1 is LGHNA and CDR2 YSLEER. CDR3 protein: CASSQDPRGRDTEAFF. The CDR3 DNA sequence: TGCGCCAGCAGCCAAGACCCCAGGGGGCGCGACACTGAAGCTTTCTTT.

This rearrangement joins TRBV4-3 to TRBJ2-5; TRBD2 matches at 7 bases. The junction had 6 bases not matched to a gene; V was cut back by 1 base and J by 4 bases. This CDR3 comprises 15 residues. CDR1 is LGHNA, CDR2 YSLEER, per germline. CDR3 sequence reads: CASSQVAGGGETQYF. The DNA for the CDR3 is TGCGCCAGCAGCCAAGTGGCAGGCGGGGGAGAGACCCAGTACTTC.

The rearrangement links TRBV28 to TRBJ1-2, with 9 bases matching TRBD1. V shed 6 bases and J 5 bases; nucleotides not matched to a gene: 13. This CDR3 is built from 16 residues. The germline CDR1 and CDR2 sequences are MDHEN and SYDVKM. The CDR3, as DNA: TGTGCCAGCAGGAGCCCGTCCGGGACAGGGCTATATGGCTACACCTTC. This sequence encodes CASRSPSGTGLYGYTF.

The chain combines TRBV9 with TRBJ1-1; tentatively, D is TRBD1 (5 bases). Germline V gene data show CDR1 as SGDLS and CDR2 as YYNGEE. CDR3 length: 14 amino acids. The V end lost 4 bases, the J end lost 5 bases, and 15 bases lay between the germline ends. The CDR3: CASSYGGVSTEAFF. CDR3 in DNA: TGTGCCAGCAGCTACGGGGGGGTATCTACTGAAGCTTTCTTT. Complete variable domain (other parts from reference TRBV9 and TRBJ1-1): DSGVTQTPKHLITATGQRVTLRCSPRSGDLSVYWYQQSLDQGLQFLIQYYNGEERAKGNILERFSAQQFPDLHSELNLSSLELGDSALYFCASSYGGVSTEAFFGQGTRLTVV.

This clone appeared a single time. The chain recombines TRBV3-1 (or the pseudogene TRBV3-2) with TRBJ2-7, with 9 bases that match TRBD2. The CDR3 sequence is 16 residues long. Unmatched junction bases numbered 10, after V lost 2 bases and J lost 5 bases. The germline gives CDR1 LGHDT, CDR2 YNNKEL (reference sequence). The CDR3 loop is CASSQFAGGRRDEQYF. The CDR3 nucleotides read TGTGCCAGCAGCCAATTTGCGGGGGGGCGTCGGGACGAGCAGTACTTC.

The J gene is TRBJ1-1, the V gene TRBV7-2, with no clear D. V gave up 1 base and J gave up 11 bases, with 14 bases separating them. This CDR3 contains 13 residues. Germline V CDR1 and CDR2: SGHTA, FQGNSA. The CDR3 here is CASSLGLGQAAFF. DNA for the CDR3: TGTGCCAGCAGCTTAGGTCTTGGCCAGGCGGCTTTCTTT.

V gene TRBV10-3 combines with J gene TRBJ1-4, with 8 bases identical to TRBD1. This CDR3 comprises 17 residues. The V gene's germline CDR1 is ENHRY and CDR2 SYGVKD. V lost 5 bases to trimming and J lost 5 bases; unmatched junction nucleotides: 13. CDR3 loop: CAISNQGAPKGNEKLFF. The DNA for the CDR3 is TGTGCCATCAGTAACCAGGGGGCGCCGAAGGGGAATGAAAAACTGTTTTTT.

The chain combines TRBV11-1 with TRBJ2-7, with a tentative D call TRBD2 (6 bases). Trimming stripped 5 bases from V and 7 bases from J, with 18 bases between. Germline V gene data show CDR1 as SGHAT and CDR2 as FQDESV (reference sequence). The CDR3 loop spans 14 amino acids. In DNA form, the CDR3 reads TGTGCCAGCAGCCGGGGGATGTCGGAGAGTGAGCAGTACTTC. Amino acid sequence: CASSRGMSESEQYF.

The V gene is TRBV11-2, the J gene TRBJ1-6; D may be TRBD1 (5 bases). V lost 1 base and J 16 bases, leaving 17 bases between the germline ends. The CDR3 loop spans 14 amino acids. The germline V gene encodes CDR1 SGHAT and CDR2 FQNNGV. CDR3 sequence (DNA): TGTGCCAGCAGCTTAGGGGAGGGGTTAAAGGGGCTCCACTTT. As protein: CASSLGEGLKGLHF.